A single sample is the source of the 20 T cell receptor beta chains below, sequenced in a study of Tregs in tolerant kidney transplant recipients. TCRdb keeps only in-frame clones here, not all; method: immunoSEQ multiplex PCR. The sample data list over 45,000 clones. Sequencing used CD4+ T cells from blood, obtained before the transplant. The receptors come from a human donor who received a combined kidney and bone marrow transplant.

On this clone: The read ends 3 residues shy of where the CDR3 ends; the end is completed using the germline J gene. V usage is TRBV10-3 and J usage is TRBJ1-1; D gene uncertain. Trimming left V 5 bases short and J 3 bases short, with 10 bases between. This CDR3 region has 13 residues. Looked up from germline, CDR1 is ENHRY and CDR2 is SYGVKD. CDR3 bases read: TGTGCCATCAGTTGGACCGGGGACACTGAA. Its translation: CAISWTGDTE. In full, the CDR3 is CAISWTGDTEAFF.

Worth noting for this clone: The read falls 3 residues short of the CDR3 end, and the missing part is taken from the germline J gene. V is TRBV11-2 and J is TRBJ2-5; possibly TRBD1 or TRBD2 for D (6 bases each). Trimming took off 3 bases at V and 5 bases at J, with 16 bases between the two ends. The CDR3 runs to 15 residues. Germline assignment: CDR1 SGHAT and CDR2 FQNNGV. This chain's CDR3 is CASSLGSQGGETQYF. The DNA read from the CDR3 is TGTGCCAGCAGCTTGGGTTCACAGGGAGGCGAGACC.

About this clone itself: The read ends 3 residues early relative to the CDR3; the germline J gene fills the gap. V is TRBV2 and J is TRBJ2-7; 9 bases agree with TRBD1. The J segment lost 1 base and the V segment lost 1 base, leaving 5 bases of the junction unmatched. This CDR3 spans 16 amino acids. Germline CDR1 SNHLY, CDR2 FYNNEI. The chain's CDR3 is CASSEVQGQGSYEQYF. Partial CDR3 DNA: TGTGCCAGCAGTGAAGTACAGGGACAGGGTTCCTACGAG.

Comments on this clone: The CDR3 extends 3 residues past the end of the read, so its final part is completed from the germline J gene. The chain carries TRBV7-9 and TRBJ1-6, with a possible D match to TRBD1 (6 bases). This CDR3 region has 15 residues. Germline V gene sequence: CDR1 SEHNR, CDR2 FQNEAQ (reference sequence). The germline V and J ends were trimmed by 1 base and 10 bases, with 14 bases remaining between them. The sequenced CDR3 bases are TGTGCCAGCAGCTTAGTTGCGGGGGGCGGCTCACCC. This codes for CASSLVAGGGSP. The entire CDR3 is CASSLVAGGGSPLHF.

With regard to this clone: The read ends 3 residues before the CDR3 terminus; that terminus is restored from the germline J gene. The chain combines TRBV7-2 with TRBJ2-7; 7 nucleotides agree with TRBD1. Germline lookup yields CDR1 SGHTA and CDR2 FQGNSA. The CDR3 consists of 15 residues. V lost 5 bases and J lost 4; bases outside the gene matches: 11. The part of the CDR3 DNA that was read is TGTGCCAGCAGCGGCCGAGGGGGCTCTCGTTACGAG. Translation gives CASSGRGGSRYE. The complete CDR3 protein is CASSGRGGSRYEQYF.

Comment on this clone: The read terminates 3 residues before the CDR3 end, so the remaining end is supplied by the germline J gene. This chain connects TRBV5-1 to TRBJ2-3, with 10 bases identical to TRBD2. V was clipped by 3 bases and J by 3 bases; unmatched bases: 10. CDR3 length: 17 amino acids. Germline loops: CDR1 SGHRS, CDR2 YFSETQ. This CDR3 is CASSYYSSGSGTDTQYF. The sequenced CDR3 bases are TGCGCCAGCAGCTACTATTCTAGCGGGAGTGGGACAGATACG.

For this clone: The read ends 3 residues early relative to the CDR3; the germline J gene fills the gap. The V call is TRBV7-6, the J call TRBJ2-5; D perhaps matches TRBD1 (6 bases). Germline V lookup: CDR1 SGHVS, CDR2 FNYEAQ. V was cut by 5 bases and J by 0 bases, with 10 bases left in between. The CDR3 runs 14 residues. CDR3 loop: CASSTDRYQETQYF. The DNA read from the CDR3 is TGTGCCAGCAGCACCGACAGGTACCAAGAGACC.

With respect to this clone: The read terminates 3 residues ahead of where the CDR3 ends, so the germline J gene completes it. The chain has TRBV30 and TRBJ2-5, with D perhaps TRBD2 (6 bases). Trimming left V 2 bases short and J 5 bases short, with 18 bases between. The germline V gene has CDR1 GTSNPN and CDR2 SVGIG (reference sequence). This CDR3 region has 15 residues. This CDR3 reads CAWSTGTAAGETQYF. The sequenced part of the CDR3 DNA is TGTGCCTGGAGTACCGGGACGGCTGCGGGGGAGACC. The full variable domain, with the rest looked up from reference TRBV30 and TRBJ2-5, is SQTIHQWPATLVQPVGSPLSLECTVEGTSNPNLYWYRQAAGRGLQLLFYSVGIGQISSEVPQNLSASRPQDRQFILSSKKLLLSDSGFYLCAWSTGTAAGETQYFGPGTRLLVL.

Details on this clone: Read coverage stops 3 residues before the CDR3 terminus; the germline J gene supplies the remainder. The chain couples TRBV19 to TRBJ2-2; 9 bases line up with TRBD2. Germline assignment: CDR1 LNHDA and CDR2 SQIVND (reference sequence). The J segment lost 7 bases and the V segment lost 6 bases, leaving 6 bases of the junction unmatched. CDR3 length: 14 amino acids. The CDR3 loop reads CASRREGLIGELFF. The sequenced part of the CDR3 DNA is TGTGCCAGTAGGCGGGAGGGTCTGATCGGGGAG. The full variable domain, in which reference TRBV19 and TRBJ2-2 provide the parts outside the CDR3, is DGGITQSPKYLFRKEGQNVTLSCEQNLNHDAMYWYRQDPGQGLRLIYYSQIVNDFQKGDIAEGYSVSREKKESFPLTVTSAQKNPTAFYLCASRREGLIGELFFGEGSRLTVL.

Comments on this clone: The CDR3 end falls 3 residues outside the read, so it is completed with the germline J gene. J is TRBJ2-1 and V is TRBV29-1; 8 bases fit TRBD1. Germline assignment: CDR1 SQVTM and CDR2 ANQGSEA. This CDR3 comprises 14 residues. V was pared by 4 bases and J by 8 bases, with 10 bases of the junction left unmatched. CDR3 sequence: CSVVRQGSGDEQFF. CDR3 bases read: TGCAGCGTTGTACGACAGGGGTCGGGCGATGAG.

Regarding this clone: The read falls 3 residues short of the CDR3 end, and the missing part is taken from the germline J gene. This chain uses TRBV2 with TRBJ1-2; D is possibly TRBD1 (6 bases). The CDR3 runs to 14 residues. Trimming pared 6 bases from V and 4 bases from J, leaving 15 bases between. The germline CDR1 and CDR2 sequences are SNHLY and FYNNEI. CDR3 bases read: TGTGCCAGCAGGGCCACGGGGGGCGGCTATGGC. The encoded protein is CASRATGGGYG. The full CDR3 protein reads CASRATGGGYGYTF.

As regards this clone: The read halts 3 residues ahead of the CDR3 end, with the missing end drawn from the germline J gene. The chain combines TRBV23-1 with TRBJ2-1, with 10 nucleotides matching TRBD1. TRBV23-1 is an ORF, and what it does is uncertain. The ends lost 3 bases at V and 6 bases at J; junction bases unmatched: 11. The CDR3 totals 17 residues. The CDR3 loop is CASSHSRDRGDGNEQFF. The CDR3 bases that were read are TGCGCCAGCAGTCATTCGAGGGACAGGGGAGATGGCAATGAG.

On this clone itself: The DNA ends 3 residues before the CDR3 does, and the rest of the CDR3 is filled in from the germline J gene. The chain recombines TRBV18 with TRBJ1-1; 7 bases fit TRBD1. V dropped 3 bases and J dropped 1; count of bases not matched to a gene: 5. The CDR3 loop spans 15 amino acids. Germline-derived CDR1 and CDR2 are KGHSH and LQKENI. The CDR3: CASSPWTGPNTEAFF. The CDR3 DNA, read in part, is TGTGCCAGCTCACCGTGGACAGGTCCGAACACTGAA. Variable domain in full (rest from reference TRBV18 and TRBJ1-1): NAGVMQNPRHLVRRRGQEARLRCSPMKGHSHVYWYRQLPEEGLKFMVYLQKENIIDESGMPKERFSAEFPKEGPSILRIQQVVRGDSAAYFCASSPWTGPNTEAFFGQGTRLTVV.

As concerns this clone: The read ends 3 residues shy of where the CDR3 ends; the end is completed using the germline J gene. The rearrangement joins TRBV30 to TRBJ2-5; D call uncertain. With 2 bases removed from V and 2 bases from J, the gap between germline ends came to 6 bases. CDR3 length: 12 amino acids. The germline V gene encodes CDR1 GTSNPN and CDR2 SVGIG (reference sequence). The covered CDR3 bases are TGTGCCTGGAGTTTCCAGCAAGAGACC. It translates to CAWSFQQET. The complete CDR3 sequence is CAWSFQQETQYF.

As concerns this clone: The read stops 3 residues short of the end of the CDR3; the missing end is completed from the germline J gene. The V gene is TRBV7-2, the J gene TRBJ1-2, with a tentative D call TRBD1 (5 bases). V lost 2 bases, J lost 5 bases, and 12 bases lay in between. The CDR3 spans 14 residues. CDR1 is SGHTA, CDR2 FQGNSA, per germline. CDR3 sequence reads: CASSLPGAGYGYTF. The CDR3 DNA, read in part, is TGTGCCAGCAGCTTACCCGGGGCGGGGTATGGC.

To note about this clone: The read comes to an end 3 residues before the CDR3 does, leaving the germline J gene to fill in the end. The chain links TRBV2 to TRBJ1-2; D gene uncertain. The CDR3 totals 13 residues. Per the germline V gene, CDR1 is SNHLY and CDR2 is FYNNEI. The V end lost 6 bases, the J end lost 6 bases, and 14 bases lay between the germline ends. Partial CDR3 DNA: TGTGCCAGCAGGGGTCAGGTTCGGCATGGC. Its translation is CASRGQVRHG. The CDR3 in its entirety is CASRGQVRHGYTF.

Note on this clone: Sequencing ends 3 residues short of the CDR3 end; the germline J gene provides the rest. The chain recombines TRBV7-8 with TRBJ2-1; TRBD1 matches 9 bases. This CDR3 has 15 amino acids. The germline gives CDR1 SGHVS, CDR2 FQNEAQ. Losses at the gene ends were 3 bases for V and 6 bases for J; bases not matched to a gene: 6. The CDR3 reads CASSFRDRAGNEQFF. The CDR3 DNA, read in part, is TGTGCCAGCAGCTTCCGGGACAGGGCAGGCAATGAG.

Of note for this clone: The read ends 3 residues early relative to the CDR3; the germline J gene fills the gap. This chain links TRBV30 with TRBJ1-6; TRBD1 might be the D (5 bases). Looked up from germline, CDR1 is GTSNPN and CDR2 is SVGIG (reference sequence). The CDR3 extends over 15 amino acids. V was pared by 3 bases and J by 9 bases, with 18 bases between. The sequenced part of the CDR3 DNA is TGTGCCTGGAGGGAACTGACAGTTGGTGTTTCACCC. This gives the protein CAWRELTVGVSP. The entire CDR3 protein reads CAWRELTVGVSPLHF.

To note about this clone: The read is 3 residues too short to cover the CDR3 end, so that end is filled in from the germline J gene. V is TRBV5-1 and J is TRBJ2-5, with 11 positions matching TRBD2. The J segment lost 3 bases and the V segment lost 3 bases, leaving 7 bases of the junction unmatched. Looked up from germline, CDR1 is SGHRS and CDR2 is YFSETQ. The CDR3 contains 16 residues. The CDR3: CASSSLAGGGKETQYF. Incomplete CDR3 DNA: TGCGCCAGCAGCTCGTTAGCGGGAGGGGGGAAAGAGACC.

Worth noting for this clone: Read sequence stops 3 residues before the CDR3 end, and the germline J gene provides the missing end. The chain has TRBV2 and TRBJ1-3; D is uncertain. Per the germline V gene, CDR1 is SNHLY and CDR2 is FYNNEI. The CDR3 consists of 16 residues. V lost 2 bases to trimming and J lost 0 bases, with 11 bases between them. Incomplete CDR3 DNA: TGTGCCAGCAGTGAACGCGGGTCCCTCTCTGGAAACACC. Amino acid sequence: CASSERGSLSGNT. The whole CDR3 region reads CASSERGSLSGNTIYF.